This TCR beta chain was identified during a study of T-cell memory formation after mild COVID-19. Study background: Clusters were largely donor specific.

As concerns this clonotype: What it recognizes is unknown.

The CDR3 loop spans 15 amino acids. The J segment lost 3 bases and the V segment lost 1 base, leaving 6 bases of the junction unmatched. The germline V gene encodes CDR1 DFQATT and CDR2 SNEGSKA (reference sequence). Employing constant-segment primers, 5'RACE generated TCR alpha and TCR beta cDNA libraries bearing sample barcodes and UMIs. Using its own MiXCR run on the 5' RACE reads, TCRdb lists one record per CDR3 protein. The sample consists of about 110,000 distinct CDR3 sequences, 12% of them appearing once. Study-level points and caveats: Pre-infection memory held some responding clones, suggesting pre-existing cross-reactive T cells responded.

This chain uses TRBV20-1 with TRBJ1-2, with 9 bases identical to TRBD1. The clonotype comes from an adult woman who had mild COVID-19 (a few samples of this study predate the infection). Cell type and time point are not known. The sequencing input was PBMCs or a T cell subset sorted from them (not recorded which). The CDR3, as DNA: TGCAGTGCTAGAGCGGAGACAGGGGGAGACTATGGCTACACCTTC. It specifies CSARAETGGDYGYTF.